This TCR beta chain was identified in a study of CD8+ T cells in alopecia areata. Reverse transcribed after extraction, RNA yielded cDNA as the sequencing template. Assay: immunoSEQ multiplex PCR; the TCRdb copy retains only in-frame clones and omits some. The sample shows approximately 150,000 clones, more than 45% of them seen only once. Germline CDR1 reads GTSNPN; CDR2 reads SVGIG (reference sequence). This CDR3 comprises 14 residues. Trimming stripped 4 bases from V and 0 bases from J, with 10 bases between. As for this clone: Other DNA sequences in this sample translate to the same CDR3.

Alopecia areata patients provided lesional scalp punch biopsies and peripheral blood, both collected for the study. This receptor was taken from a human donor with alopecia areata. The V and J genes are TRBV30 and TRBJ1-5; a possible D gene is TRBD1 (6 bases). The sample consisted of CD4+ T cells sorted from blood. CDR3 in amino acids: CAWTTGFSNQPQHF. The DNA for the CDR3 is TGTGCCTGGACTACAGGGTTTAGCAATCAGCCCCAGCATTTT.